Listed here are 27 T cell receptor beta chains from one sample, sequenced in a study of OX40 agonist ivuxolimab in advanced cancers. The table came from immunoSEQ multiplex PCR; TCRdb's copy has only in-frame clones and leaves some out. The table records about 25,000 clones, 81% of them present only once. Sequenced material: CD4+ or CD8+ T cells sorted from blood, taken in a trial of the OX40 agonist ivuxolimab. These receptors came from an adult with an advanced solid tumor such as melanoma, head and neck, liver or kidney cancer.

The V gene is TRBV7-2, the J gene TRBJ2-7; D remains ambiguous. The CDR3 spans 14 residues. Looked up from germline, CDR1 is SGHTA and CDR2 is FQGNSA. Trimming stripped 1 base from V and 2 bases from J, with 9 bases between. CDR3 coding DNA: TGTGCCAGCAGCTTAGGGGCCGCACCCTACGAGCAGTACTTC. Protein: CASSLGAAPYEQYF.

This clone rates as medium-sized. The rearrangement uses TRBV7-3 and TRBJ2-2; D possibly corresponds to TRBD1 (6 bases). The CDR3 totals 17 residues. Trimming left V 5 bases short and J 3 bases short, with 19 bases between. The germline V gene encodes CDR1 SGHTA and CDR2 FQGTGA. The CDR3 here is CASSPQGKGGDTGELFF. The CDR3 DNA is TGTGCCAGCAGCCCCCAGGGGAAAGGGGGAGACACCGGGGAGCTGTTTTTT. Full variable domain (outside the CDR3, taken from reference TRBV7-3 and TRBJ2-2): GAGVSQTPSNKVTEKGKYVELRCDPISGHTALYWYRQSLGQGPEFLIYFQGTGAADDSGLPNDRFFAVRPEGSVSTLKIQRTERGDSAVYLCASSPQGKGGDTGELFFGEGSRLTVL.

The chain carries TRBV7-8 and TRBJ2-1; D is perhaps TRBD1 or TRBD2 (5 bases each). CDR3 length equals 14 residues. V shed 8 bases and J shed 7 bases, with 18 bases lying between them. Germline values: CDR1 SGHVS, CDR2 FQNEAQ. The DNA of the CDR3 is TGTGCCAGCGTCCCCGGGACGGTAAGGAATGAGCAGTTCTTC. This encodes CASVPGTVRNEQFF.

This rearrangement joins TRBV7-6 to TRBJ2-7; 10 positions match TRBD2. CDR1 and CDR2 from the germline V gene are SGHVS and FNYEAQ. Trimming at V came to 3 bases and at J to 2 bases, leaving 4 bases not matched to a gene. CDR3 length equals 15 residues. CDR3 sequence reads: CASSFSSGGTYEQYF. CDR3 DNA sequence: TGTGCCAGCAGCTTTTCTAGCGGGGGTACCTACGAGCAGTACTTC.

The V and J genes are TRBV19 and TRBJ1-2, with 9 bases lining up with TRBD1. J lost 8 bases, V lost 5 bases, and 15 bases had no gene match. In germline, CDR1 is LNHDA, CDR2 SQIVND (reference sequence). The CDR3 is 16 residues long. This CDR3 reads CASSSGGWDRVDGYTF. CDR3 bases: TGTGCCAGTAGTTCCGGAGGCTGGGACAGGGTTGACGGCTACACCTTC.

Comment on this clone: The sample has other DNA sequences that encode this CDR3 too. The J gene is TRBJ1-5, the V gene TRBV27; D remains ambiguous. The CDR3 sequence is 14 residues long. V gave up 0 bases and J gave up 3 bases, with 6 bases separating them. CDR1 is MNHEY, CDR2 SMNVEV, per germline (reference sequence). CDR3: CASSLSSFNQPQHF. The CDR3 nucleotides read TGTGCCAGCAGTTTATCTAGTTTCAATCAGCCCCAGCATTTT.

This chain joins TRBV7-9 and TRBJ2-1; weak D call: TRBD2 (6 bases). Trimming took off 5 bases at V and 13 bases at J, with 12 bases between the two ends. Germline CDR1 and CDR2: SEHNR and FQNEAQ (reference sequence). The CDR3 runs to 11 residues. The CDR3 DNA follows: TGTGCCAGCAGCCCTTCCGGGACTCAGTTCTTC. This encodes CASSPSGTQFF.

The chain combines TRBV9 with TRBJ1-5; no reliable D call. V lost 4 bases and J 6 bases, leaving 17 bases between the germline ends. The CDR3 length is 15 residues. Germline V lookup: CDR1 SGDLS, CDR2 YYNGEE. CDR3 residues: CASSPSWTNSQPQHF. CDR3 in DNA: TGTGCCAGCAGCCCATCCTGGACGAATAGTCAGCCCCAGCATTTT.

The V call is TRBV27, the J call TRBJ2-7, with TRBD1 matching 7 bases. Germline V gene data show CDR1 as MNHEY and CDR2 as SMNVEV (reference sequence). The CDR3 contains 14 residues. V shed 4 bases, J shed 2 bases, and the junction held 5 bases outside the gene matches. The CDR3 loop is CASSSRDSPYEQYF. The CDR3 DNA follows: TGTGCCAGCAGTTCACGGGACAGCCCCTACGAGCAGTACTTC.

V is TRBV29-1 and J is TRBJ2-1, with D perhaps matching TRBD2 (6 bases). Looked up from germline, CDR1 is SQVTM and CDR2 is ANQGSEA. The germline V and J ends were trimmed by 0 bases and 12 bases, with 12 bases remaining between them. The CDR3 length is 12 residues. CDR3 loop: CSVEEGGAGQFF. The DNA for the CDR3 is TGCAGCGTTGAAGAAGGAGGGGCAGGGCAGTTCTTC.

The chain recombines TRBV9 with TRBJ2-7; 7 bases are a match to TRBD1. CDR1 is SGDLS, CDR2 YYNGEE, per germline. Trimming removed 4 bases from V and 6 bases from J; junction bases left unmatched: 7. The CDR3 has 13 residues. This CDR3 is CASSMMTGSEQYF. CDR3 sequence (DNA): TGTGCCAGCAGCATGATGACAGGGAGCGAGCAGTACTTC.

About this clone: Other nucleotide sequences in the sample specify the same CDR3. The chain couples TRBV5-6 to TRBJ2-7; weak D call: TRBD2 (5 bases). V was pared by 2 bases and J by 3 bases, with 9 bases between. Per germline, CDR1 SGHDT and CDR2 YYEEEE. This CDR3 spans 13 amino acids. The CDR3 coding sequence is TGTGCCAGCAGCTTTGGTGGGAGCTACGAGCAGTACTTC. Residues: CASSFGGSYEQYF.

The chain carries TRBV14 and TRBJ2-7; D not certain. The CDR3 length is 14 residues. From germline, CDR1 is SGHDN and CDR2 FVKESK. V was pared by 4 bases and J by 3 bases, with 13 bases between. The CDR3 spells CASSPIPVLYEQYF. As DNA, the CDR3 is TGTGCCAGCAGCCCAATACCGGTCCTCTACGAGCAGTACTTC.

This chain links TRBV7-6 with TRBJ1-5, with TRBD1 as a possible D gene (6 bases). Per the germline V gene, CDR1 is SGHVS and CDR2 is FNYEAQ. This CDR3 has 16 residues. The V end was cut by 1 base, the J end by 4 bases, with 14 bases between. CDR3 in amino acids: CASSLGGDRRNQPQHF. As DNA, the CDR3 is TGTGCCAGCAGCTTAGGGGGCGACAGGCGGAATCAGCCCCAGCATTTT.

The chain has TRBV7-3 and TRBJ2-1; D is unresolved. V lost 5 bases and J lost 2, with 13 bases in between. The CDR3 totals 15 residues. CDR1 and CDR2 from the germline V gene are SGHTA and FQGTGA. CDR3 coding DNA: TGTGCCAGCAGCCCTAGGGTTGCCCCCTACAATGAGCAGTTCTTC. This sequence encodes CASSPRVAPYNEQFF.

On this clone itself: A far more abundant clone sits one base away, making this likely a read error. This sample includes further DNA sequences coding for the same CDR3. The chain links TRBV27 to TRBJ2-3; 7 bases match TRBD2. The germline V gene has CDR1 MNHEY and CDR2 SMNVEV (reference sequence). This CDR3 region has 15 residues. The CDR3 spells CASSLEGLLTDTQYF. The DNA for the CDR3 is TGTGCCAGTAGTTTAGAGGGACTACTCACAGATACGCAGTATTTT.

The chain employs TRBV5-1 and TRBJ1-1; no clear D. Between the trimmed V and J ends, which lost 0 bases and 4 bases, there was a span of 7 bases. Per the germline V gene, CDR1 is SGHRS and CDR2 is YFSETQ. The CDR3 contains 13 residues. The CDR3 nucleotides are TGCGCCAGCAGCTTGGACAGCAGCACTGAAGCTTTCTTT. Translating gives CASSLDSSTEAFF.

The chain is built from TRBV28 and TRBJ1-5; weak D call: TRBD1 (5 bases). This CDR3 is built from 12 residues. Germline lookup yields CDR1 MDHEN and CDR2 SYDVKM. Deletions cut 6 bases from V and 7 bases from J, with 10 bases between. This CDR3 reads CASRSSGQPQHF. CDR3 coding DNA: TGTGCCAGCAGGTCTTCAGGGCAGCCCCAGCATTTT. Variable domain in full (rest from reference TRBV28 and TRBJ1-5): DVKVTQSSRYLVKRTGEKVFLECVQDMDHENMFWYRQDPGLGLRLIYFSYDVKMKEKGDIPEGYSVSREKKERFSLILESASTNQTSMYLCASRSSGQPQHFGDGTRLSIL.

CDR3 bases: TGTGCCAGCAGCGGACCCGGGACACTTTACAATGAGCAGTTCTTC. This translates into CASSGPGTLYNEQFF. This chain uses TRBV11-2 with TRBJ2-1; D is perhaps TRBD1 (6 bases). Trimming removed 5 bases at V and 4 bases at J, with 15 bases between. The CDR3 length is 15 residues. Per the germline V gene, CDR1 is SGHAT and CDR2 is FQNNGV. Combining the CDR3 with reference TRBV11-2 and TRBJ2-1 gives the whole variable domain EAGVAQSPRYKIIEKRQSVAFWCNPISGHATLYWYQQILGQGPKLLIQFQNNGVVDDSQLPKDRFSAERLKGVDSTLKIQPAKLEDSAVYLCASSGPGTLYNEQFFGPGTRLTVL.

The chain couples TRBV2 to TRBJ2-4, with D perhaps matching TRBD2 (6 bases). Trimming took off 4 bases at V and 0 bases at J, with 16 bases between the two ends. The CDR3 totals 17 residues. Germline loops: CDR1 SNHLY, CDR2 FYNNEI. CDR3 protein: CASSVRDFPLAKNIQYF. Here the CDR3 DNA reads TGTGCCAGCAGTGTCCGGGACTTCCCCTTAGCCAAAAACATTCAGTACTTC.

This clone appeared once. The rearrangement uses TRBV19 and TRBJ2-7, with TRBD2 matching over 9 bases. The CDR3 spans 16 residues. The trim removed 5 bases at V and 3 bases at J, leaving 11 bases unmatched. Germline V lookup: CDR1 LNHDA, CDR2 SQIVND (reference sequence). The CDR3 reads CASSRGSSGILYEQYF. The CDR3 DNA reads TGTGCCAGTAGTCGAGGCTCTAGCGGGATTCTCTACGAGCAGTACTTC.

This clone was seen more than once but under ten times. The rearrangement joins TRBV4-2 to TRBJ1-2, with D tentatively TRBD1 (6 bases). Trimming pared 1 base from V and 6 bases from J, leaving 18 bases between. The CDR3 covers 16 residues. Germline V gene sequence: CDR1 LGHNA, CDR2 YNFKEQ. The DNA of the CDR3 is TGTGCCAGCAGCCAAGCGGGGTTATGGACAGAAAATGGCTACACCTTC. Translated: CASSQAGLWTENGYTF.

This chain links TRBV20-1 with TRBJ2-1; tentative D call: TRBD1 (6 bases). Germline CDR1 and CDR2: DFQATT and SNEGSKA (reference sequence). V was shortened by 6 bases and J by 9 bases, with 12 bases between the two germline ends. The CDR3 contains 11 residues. The DNA for the CDR3 is TGCAGTGCGTACACAGGGATTGAGCAGTTCTTC. This gives the protein CSAYTGIEQFF.

The chain links TRBV27 to TRBJ2-3, with TRBD2 matching 7 bases. Trimming took 2 bases from V and 3 from J; bases not matched to a gene: 5. Germline CDR1 and CDR2: MNHEY and SMNVEV (reference sequence). This CDR3 comprises 15 residues. This CDR3 is CASSLAGRGTDTQYF. The CDR3 nucleotides read TGTGCCAGCAGTTTAGCGGGGCGGGGGACAGATACGCAGTATTTT.

The gene calls are TRBV7-9 and TRBJ2-3; 9 bases are a match to TRBD2. Germline V gene data show CDR1 as SEHNR and CDR2 as FQNEAQ (reference sequence). With 6 bases clipped from V and 5 bases from J, the junction kept 12 bases outside the gene matches. The CDR3 is made up of 16 amino acids. CDR3 sequence: CASRLMAGGPEDTQYF. The CDR3 DNA sequence: TGTGCCAGCAGATTGATGGCGGGAGGGCCCGAAGATACGCAGTATTTT.

The rearrangement links TRBV5-4 to TRBJ1-2; the D gene is possibly TRBD1 (6 bases). From germline, CDR1 is SGHNT and CDR2 YYREEE (reference sequence). The CDR3 contains 15 residues. The V gene lost 4 bases and the J gene lost 8 bases, with 21 bases spanning the gap. The CDR3 loop reads CASSQVLGAPEGYTF. In nucleotides, the CDR3 is TGTGCCAGCAGCCAAGTTCTGGGGGCGCCGGAGGGCTACACCTTC.

This chain joins TRBV13 and TRBJ2-5; a weak D match, TRBD1 (6 bases). The germline V and J ends were trimmed by 3 bases and 10 bases, with 18 bases remaining between them. The CDR3 covers 14 residues. CDR1 is PRHDT and CDR2 is FYEKMQ in the germline V gene (reference sequence). The CDR3 DNA is TGTGCCAGCAGCTTCGGGACGGAAGGGGGTAGCCAGTACTTC. Translation: CASSFGTEGGSQYF.